This T cell receptor beta chain was recovered during a study of T cell responses to AZD1222 COVID-19 vaccine. Note on this clone: Its antigen remains unidentified.

Study outcomes and limitations: Among the donors, most were white British and more were female, and clonal diversity was possibly underestimated. Along spike, vaccine-associated CD4 TCRs were found throughout, with dominance at 160-218 and 743-854.

Clones were read by immunoSEQ multiplex PCR, and TCRdb kept only the in-frame ones, dropping some. The repertoire holds 85,000 to 100,000 clones, with approximately 89% as singletons. This sequence was found in an adult who received the AZD1222 COVID-19 vaccine. Source: peripheral blood, taken 28 days after the second AZD1222 dose.

CDR3 amino acids: CASSPPQGKLDEQFF. DNA of the CDR3: TGTGCCAGCTCACCACCCCAGGGGAAATTGGATGAGCAGTTCTTC. The rearrangement links TRBV18 to TRBJ2-1; tentatively, D is TRBD1 (6 bases). This CDR3 has 15 residues. Trimming took off 0 bases at V and 8 bases at J, with 14 bases between the two ends. In germline, CDR1 is KGHSH, CDR2 LQKENI.